This paragraph covers one T cell receptor (beta chain) sequence. The specificity of this receptor is unknown. Per-base qualities were not stored, and no clone one base away is much larger. The sample comes from a study of cytomegalovirus exposure and HLA in healthy donors (dated 2017 in TCRdb). Some background on the complete study: In an earlier analysis of approximately 640 of the donors, 250 to 350 Gb of sequence data and 117 million unique TCR beta sequences from 150 million to 200 million T cells were reported. An early release that covered some 640 HLA-typed donors contained around 330 gigabases of sequencing data and around 85 million unique TCR sequences. Among the roughly 400 genotyped donors, approximately 76% belonged to the genetic ancestry cluster associated with self-reported Caucasian donors. The aim of the study was to test whether cataloging public T cell receptors could identify signatures of past pathogen exposure. The study profiled the T cell repertoires of about 720 subjects by immunosequencing and related them to cytomegalovirus serostatus. Along with the roughly 700-subject first cohort, a separate validation cohort of over a hundred different subjects was used. High-throughput TCR immunosequencing, statistical association of individual TCRs with disease status, and machine learning were combined to predict cytomegalovirus infection status. A later analysis re-examined previously published TCR beta repertoires from just over 650 donors and added high-resolution HLA genotyping to investigate patterns of TCR occurrence. Rather than drawing on any new phenotypic data, the later analysis identified candidate immune exposures from TCR beta sequences and the way those sequences occurred across donors. An earlier analysis of about 600 of the donors used high-throughput TCR beta sequencing to judge whether each TCR beta V gene segment behaved as functional or pseudogenic. Donor age, sex, ethnicity and CMV serostatus were collected together with the repertoire data. In a later genetic analysis, genome-wide SNP genotypes for about three fifths of the roughly 670 donors were used, and that subset was treated as a discovery cohort. All discovery cohort repertoires had been generated using a single sequencing platform. Class I and class II HLA loci were covered by the typing at four-digit resolution. The number of donors typed differed by locus, with 629-630 for A, B, C, DRB1 and DQB1, about 500 for DQA1, 606 for DPA1, and 472 for DPB1. Four or five DR-DQ haplotypes were treated as single units for association and clustering because of strong linkage in the cohort. Among about 400 genotyped donors of the cohort, an average of roughly 230,000 unique TCR beta nucleotide sequences was sequenced per donor, of which approximately 19% were non-productive.

The cohort comprised approximately 700 healthy bone marrow donors. At the time of sampling, every cohort member was nominally healthy, though immune exposures that went unrecorded were likely present. The donor tested CMV seronegative and was one of the 352 seronegative cohort members. A peripheral blood sample was provided by each donor, and peripheral blood mononuclear cells were used for TCR beta sequencing. The Qiagen DNeasy Blood Extraction Kit was used to extract genomic DNA from the blood cell samples. What the authors observed across the whole study: In a later analysis, around 17,000 TCR beta sequences were associated with specific HLA alleles at a false discovery rate of 0.05. In a later analysis, HLA-associated TCR beta chains were found to be more clonally expanded and to have lower generation probabilities than equally common non-associated chains. An association between a missense DCLRE1C variant and V-gene and J-gene trimming of TCR beta chains was found in a later genetic analysis and replicated in an independent cohort. Cytomegalovirus status was reported to be diagnosed by the classifier with high specificity and sensitivity in both the original and validation cohorts. In a later analysis, the rate of TCR association differed among HLA loci, with DRB1 alleles having the most associated TCRs and HLA-C alleles having the fewest. A further reported finding was that TCR beta sequences accurately predicted the HLA-A and HLA-B alleles for most subjects in the first cohort. Because counts were too low, around 18 rarely observed V segments, including chromosome 9 orphons, were left out of the earlier analysis of some 640 of the donors. Immune exposure information for the cohort was limited to CMV serostatus. The study listed 164 TCR beta chains as associated with cytomegalovirus. A few of the identified cytomegalovirus-associated TCR beta chains were confirmed in vitro to be specific for cytomegalovirus antigens. Linkage disequilibrium might explain the correlated functional status among segregating V segments, but an unknown experimental factor could not be ruled out. Most TCR sequences were observed very rarely across donors, whereas some public TCRs were present in many individuals. In this cohort, only TCR beta chains were sequenced, and detectable features were limited by the absence of alpha or paired-chain data. Presence/absence analyses assumed roughly uniform sequencing depth across donors, an assumption that may not hold. In a later analysis, several top co-occurrence clusters were reported to appear linked to parvovirus B19, influenza, CMV and Epstein-Barr virus. Compared with the approximately 720-donor mean, donors in an Asian-associated ancestry cluster had fewer N-insertions in productive TCRs, according to a later genetic analysis. In an earlier analysis of fewer than 700 of the donors, most TCR beta V segments appeared in productive rearrangements about 90% or about 30% of the time, broadly matching IMGT annotations. Strong co-occurrence of HLA alleles, especially DR and DQ, made assigning TCR associations to individual alleles difficult. A later analysis found that most CMV-associated TCR beta chains appeared HLA-restricted, with HLA associations seemingly driven largely by CMV exposure. A cluster of highly shared sequence variants was judged likely to represent a technical artifact of the sequencing pipeline. The authors suggested that the approach could potentially be generalized to other disease states and immunological phenotypes. HLA typing was unavailable for some donors at each locus, so association tests used only the typed subset.

Receptor libraries were prepared by the immunoSEQ multiplex PCR assay. The multiplex PCR relied on a mix of 60 forward primers for TCR Vbeta segments and 13 reverse primers for TCR Jbeta segments. The CDR3 region of rearranged TCR beta genes was amplified from genomic DNA with a multiplex PCR assay. Amplified TCR beta libraries were sequenced as 87-base-pair reads on the Illumina HiSeq System. The original pipeline was this. A later analysis tallied roughly 76 million unique TCR beta chains across the 610 or so repertoires, and around 10 million of those chains were shared by two or more donors. A nearest-neighbor algorithm error-corrected the raw reads and collapsed the reads into unique sequences, merging closely related sequences to remove PCR and sequencing errors. CDR3 sequences were aligned to IMGT reference sequences to assign V, D and J gene segments. For a sequence to be retained, at least a six-nucleotide match to both a V gene segment and a J gene segment was required. Rearrangements were called productive when the CDR3 lacked stop codons and stayed in frame with V and J; all others were non-productive. Following IMGT convention, CDR3 was defined as the stretch from the second conserved V-encoded cysteine up to the conserved J-encoded phenylalanine. In an earlier analysis of roughly 610 of the donors, sequences lacking an unambiguous match to a single V gene segment were excluded. In an earlier analysis of around 590 of the donors, a V segment was called functional when productive rearrangements were above 56.7%, and segregating when the standard deviation between donors exceeded 5%. A statistical classification framework was built to diagnose cytomegalovirus status from the catalog of TCR beta chain sequences. V and J gene assignment, in a later analysis, came from comparing TCR nucleotide sequences with IMGT/GENE-DB human TR gene sequences. A later analysis assigned CDR3 sequences and most-parsimonious VDJ recombination scenarios with the TCRdist pipeline. In a later analysis, every TCR beta chain was defined by the combination of its CDR3 amino acid sequence and its V-gene family, and reads without a unique V-gene family were dropped. In a later analysis, approximately 590 highly shared, low-generation-probability nucleotide sequences were removed to address suspected cross-contamination and a sequencing artifact. For each public chain, a later analysis derived a clonal expansion index from normalized ranks of inferred template counts within each repertoire. In a later analysis, generation probabilities were computed using a VDJ recombination model fitted to out-of-frame rearrangements, and the results were checked against IGoR. A later analysis scored TCR-TCR, TCR-HLA and TCR-CMV co-occurrence with hypergeometric tests, applying a repertoire-size bias correction to TCR pairs. In a later analysis, false discovery rates were estimated by permuting HLA or CMV assignments 20 times. In a later analysis, co-occurring TCRs were grouped using DBSCAN, and TCRdist sequence similarity was added for clustering within HLA-allele-positive subsets. Repertoires with fewer than 30,000 or more than 120,000 public chains, plus five repertoires with anomalous nucleotide sharing, were excluded from co-occurrence clustering. TCRdb mirrors the immuneACCESS table, restricted to in-frame sequences. Some clones are absent from its copies; in checked studies, under half trace to an unresolved V gene, and the reason for the others is unknown. The V and J calls and the clone size are those of that table, but D and trimming were determined from the DNA. The sample table holds approximately 220,000 clones, of which 70% to 80% were seen once. Jointly, the top ten make up under 0.25% of the sample.

The sequence was collected from a girl aged 2 to 9 in good health and CMV-seronegative. Sample: PBMCs.

In nucleotides, the sequence is TGTGCCAGCAGCTGGACTGGGGGGGTGGAGACCCAGTACTTC. Its protein product is CASSWTGGVETQYF. The sequence joins TRBV13 to TRBJ2-5; TRBD2 fits 7 bases in the junction. The CDR3 measures 14 amino acids from cysteine to phenylalanine. Only the CDR3 portion is preserved as DNA: 42 bases, with reading frame beginning at the first base. CDR1 and CDR2 (PRHDT, FYEKMQ) derive from the germline V gene (reference sequence). V trim: 4 bases; J trim: 5 bases; unmatched bases: 7.